This TCR beta chain was identified in a study of T cell responses to AZD1222 COVID-19 vaccine. Germline V lookup: CDR1 MDHEN, CDR2 SYDVKM. V lost 4 bases and J 4 bases, leaving 5 bases between the germline ends. The CDR3 runs to 12 residues. Data came from immunoSEQ multiplex PCR; TCRdb stores just in-frame clones and leaves some out. The table lists around 120,000 clones, just under 90% of them singletons. Here the sequenced sample was peripheral blood, taken on day 0 of AZD1222 vaccination. The receptor comes from an adult in good health. The chain has TRBV28 and TRBJ2-1; no definite D call. CDR3 sequence: CASSSEYNEQFF. CDR3 nucleotide sequence: TGTGCCAGCAGTTCCGAATACAATGAGCAGTTCTTC.